These 8 T cell receptor beta chains share one sample of origin, sequenced in a study of T cell repertoires in cytomegalovirus infection. TCRdb ran MiXCR on the reads and lists one entry per CDR3 protein. Of approximately 150,000 distinct CDR3 sequences listed, 17% are singletons. The specimen sequenced was CD8+ T cells from PBMCs. These TCRs come from a human donor in good health (CMV status not recorded). Some clones in this sample may be carry-over from other donors' samples.

Ten or more counts support this clonotype. J is TRBJ2-1 and V is TRBV7-2; D is perhaps TRBD2 (5 bases). Germline CDR1 is SGHTA and CDR2 is FQGNSA. The length of the CDR3 is 12 residues. V was trimmed by 5 bases and J by 5 bases, leaving 7 bases between them. In nucleotides, the CDR3 is TGTGCCAGCAGCCGTAGCGACAATGAGCAGTTCTTC. Protein: CASSRSDNEQFF.

In its sample, this clonotype was seen a few times. The chain recombines TRBV4-2 with TRBJ2-7; D unclear. Trimming took off 0 bases at V and 2 bases at J, with 8 bases between the two ends. The CDR3 spans 14 residues. The germline gives CDR1 LGHNA, CDR2 YNFKEQ. The CDR3 region has the DNA TGTGCCAGCAGCCAAGAATTGGGTACCTACGAGCAGTACTTC. Its translation: CASSQELGTYEQYF.

The sample holds a few counts of this clonotype. The chain joins TRBV28 to TRBJ2-6; no clear D gene. Between the trimmed V and J ends, which lost 4 bases and 0 bases, there was a span of 16 bases. The CDR3 loop spans 18 amino acids. Germline V gene data show CDR1 as MDHEN and CDR2 as SYDVKM. The CDR3 here is CASSSRLHPFSGANVLTF. As DNA, the CDR3 is TGTGCCAGCAGTTCTCGACTCCACCCCTTCTCTGGGGCCAACGTCCTGACTTTC.

This clonotype was picked up a small number of times. The chain couples TRBV20-1 to TRBJ1-6; 7 bases fit TRBD1. This CDR3 is 19 amino acids long. J gave up 0 bases and V 5 bases, and 16 bases lay outside the gene matches. Germline V gives CDR1 DFQATT, CDR2 SNEGSKA (reference sequence). This CDR3 is CSAGGEGTERSSYNSPLHF. The CDR3 region has the DNA TGCAGTGCTGGAGGAGAAGGGACAGAACGGAGCTCCTATAATTCACCCCTCCACTTT.

The chain couples TRBV14 to TRBJ2-7, with TRBD2 matching 11 bases. J was trimmed by 0 bases and V by 0 bases; bases with no gene match: 10. In germline, CDR1 is SGHDN, CDR2 FVKESK. The CDR3 spans 19 residues. CDR3 in DNA: TGTGCCAGCAGCCAAGACGCTTTTCTAGGACTAGCGGGCTCCTACGAGCAGTACTTC. Amino acid sequence: CASSQDAFLGLAGSYEQYF.

V usage is TRBV20-1 and J usage is TRBJ2-5, with D uncertain. V lost 0 bases and J 5 bases, leaving 16 bases between the germline ends. There are 15 residues in the CDR3. CDR1 is DFQATT and CDR2 is SNEGSKA in the germline V gene (reference sequence). The CDR3 loop is CSARDRVGTKETQYF. Here the CDR3 DNA reads TGCAGTGCTAGAGATAGAGTGGGAACTAAGGAGACCCAGTACTTC.

CDR3 DNA sequence: TGCGCCAGCAGCCAAGGCGGGGGACAGGGATACGAGCAGTACTTC. It codes for CASSQGGGQGYEQYF. V and J are TRBV4-3 and TRBJ2-7, with 9 bases fitting TRBD1. Germline values: CDR1 LGHNA, CDR2 YSLEER. J gave up 4 bases and V 1 base, and 5 bases lay outside the gene matches. The CDR3 runs to 15 residues.

The chain joins TRBV20-1 to TRBJ2-7; D uncertain. Looked up from germline, CDR1 is DFQATT and CDR2 is SNEGSKA (reference sequence). The CDR3 consists of 12 residues. Trimming took off 3 bases at V and 2 bases at J, with 8 bases between the two ends. The CDR3 DNA reads TGCAGTGCTAGGCACTATACCTACGAGCAGTACTTC. It codes for CSARHYTYEQYF.